This record looks at one TCR beta chain sequence and its context. Its antigen is currently unknown. Profiled with immunoSEQ multiplex PCR; TCRdb holds only in-frame clones, not every one. The data hold some 2,400,000 clones, with 95% observed a single time. This entry belongs to a study of shared clonotypes between healthy human individuals. Study background: Three plates were used per donor for CD4 naive, three for CD4 memory, two for CD8 naive and one for CD8 memory.

V shed 4 bases and J shed 0 bases, with 12 bases lying between them. Germline assignment: CDR1 MDHEN and CDR2 SYDVKM. The CDR3 loop spans 15 amino acids. Splitting the CD4+ cells yielded a CD45RA+ naive subset and a CD45RA-negative memory subset. General observations from the study: Naive subsets typically showed greater estimated richness than memory subsets. All-four-donor shared clonotypes had higher generation probabilities than non-shared clonotypes did.

The chain combines TRBV28 with TRBJ1-2; D unclear. The sequence derives from a man between 18 and 35 years old in good health. The sample comprised naive CD4+ T cells sorted from blood. Noted subset: CD45RA+ positively selected. CDR3 in amino acids: CASSSQAQANYGYTF. The CDR3 nucleotides are TGTGCCAGCAGTTCCCAGGCCCAAGCTAACTATGGCTACACCTTC.